This T cell receptor beta chain was obtained from a study of cytomegalovirus exposure and HLA in healthy donors. Whole-study results and caveats: Later work found that TCR association rates differed between HLA loci; DRB1 had the most and HLA-C the fewest.

Looked up from germline, CDR1 is LNHDA and CDR2 is SQIVND (reference sequence). The V end was cut by 8 bases, the J end by 4 bases, with 9 bases between. The CDR3 is made up of 12 amino acids. A word on this clone: Its specificity is not known.

PCR primers comprised 60 Vbeta and 13 Jbeta primers. Only in-frame clones appear in the TCRdb table, and some are missing; sequencing was by immunoSEQ multiplex PCR. The table shows fewer than 200,000 clones, with around 79% occurring only once. The V gene is TRBV19, the J gene TRBJ2-1; no definite D call. The receptor's source is a man aged 18 to 30 in good health and CMV-seronegative. Material for sequencing was PBMCs. CDR3 in amino acids: CASGQAYNEQFF. CDR3 coding DNA: TGTGCCAGTGGTCAAGCATACAATGAGCAGTTCTTC.